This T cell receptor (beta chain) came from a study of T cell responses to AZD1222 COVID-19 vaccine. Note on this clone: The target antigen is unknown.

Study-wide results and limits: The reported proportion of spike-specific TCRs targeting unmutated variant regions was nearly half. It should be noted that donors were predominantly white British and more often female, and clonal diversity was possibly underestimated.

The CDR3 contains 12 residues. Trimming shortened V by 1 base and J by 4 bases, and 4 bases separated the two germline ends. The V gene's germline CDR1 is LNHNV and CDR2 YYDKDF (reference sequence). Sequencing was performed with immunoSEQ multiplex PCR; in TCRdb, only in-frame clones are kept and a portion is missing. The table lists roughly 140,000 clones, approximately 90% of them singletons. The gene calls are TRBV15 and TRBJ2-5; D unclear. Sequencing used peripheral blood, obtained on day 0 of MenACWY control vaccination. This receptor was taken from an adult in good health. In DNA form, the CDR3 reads TGTGCCACCAGCAGAGGGCTAGAGACCCAGTACTTC. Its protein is CATSRGLETQYF.